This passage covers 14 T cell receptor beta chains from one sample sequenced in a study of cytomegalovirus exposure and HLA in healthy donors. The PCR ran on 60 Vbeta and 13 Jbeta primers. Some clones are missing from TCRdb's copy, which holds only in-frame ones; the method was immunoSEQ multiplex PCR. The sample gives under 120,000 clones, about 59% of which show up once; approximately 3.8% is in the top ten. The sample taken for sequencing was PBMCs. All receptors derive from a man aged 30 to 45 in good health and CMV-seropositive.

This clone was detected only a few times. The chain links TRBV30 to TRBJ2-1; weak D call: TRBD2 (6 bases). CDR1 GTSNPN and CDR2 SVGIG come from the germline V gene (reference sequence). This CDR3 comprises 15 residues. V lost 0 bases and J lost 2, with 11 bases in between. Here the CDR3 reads CAWSVRGSPYNEQFF. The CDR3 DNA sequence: TGTGCCTGGAGTGTACGGGGGAGTCCCTACAATGAGCAGTTCTTC.

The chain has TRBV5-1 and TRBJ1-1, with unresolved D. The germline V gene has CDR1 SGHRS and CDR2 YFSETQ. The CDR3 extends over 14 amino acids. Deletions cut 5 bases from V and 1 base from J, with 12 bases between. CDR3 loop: CASRVQSPNTEAFF. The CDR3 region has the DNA TGCGCCAGCAGGGTACAGAGTCCGAACACTGAAGCTTTCTTT.

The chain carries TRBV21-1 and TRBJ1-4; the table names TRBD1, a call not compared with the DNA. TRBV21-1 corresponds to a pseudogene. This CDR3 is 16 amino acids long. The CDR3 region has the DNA TGTGCCAGCAGCGCGGGACAGGCCGCAACTAATGAAAAACTGTTTTTT. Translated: CASSAGQAATNEKLFF.

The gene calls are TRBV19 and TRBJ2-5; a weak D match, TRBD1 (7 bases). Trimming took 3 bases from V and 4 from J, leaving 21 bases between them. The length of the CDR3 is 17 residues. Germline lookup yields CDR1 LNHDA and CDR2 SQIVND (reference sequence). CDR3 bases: TGTGCCAGTAGTATTGGGGTTCAGGGGGGTTTAAGAGAGACCCAGTACTTC. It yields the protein CASSIGVQGGLRETQYF.

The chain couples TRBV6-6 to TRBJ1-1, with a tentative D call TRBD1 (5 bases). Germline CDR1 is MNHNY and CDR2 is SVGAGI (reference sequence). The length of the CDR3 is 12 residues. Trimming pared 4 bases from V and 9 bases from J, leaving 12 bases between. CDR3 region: CASSFQGLQAFF. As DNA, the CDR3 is TGTGCCAGCAGTTTCCAGGGTTTGCAAGCTTTCTTT.

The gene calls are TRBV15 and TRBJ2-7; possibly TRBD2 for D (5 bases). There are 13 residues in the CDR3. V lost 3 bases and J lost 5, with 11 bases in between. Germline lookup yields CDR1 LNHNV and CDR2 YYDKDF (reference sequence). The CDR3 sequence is CATSSYVRDEQYF. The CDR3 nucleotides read TGTGCCACCAGCAGCTACGTGCGGGACGAGCAGTACTTC.

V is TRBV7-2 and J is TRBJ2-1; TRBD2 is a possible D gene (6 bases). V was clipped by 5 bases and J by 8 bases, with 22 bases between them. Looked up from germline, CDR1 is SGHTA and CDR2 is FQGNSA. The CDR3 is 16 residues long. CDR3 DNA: TGTGCCAGCAGCCCAGGGTGGGCTAGCGCCGGTTATGAGCAGTTCTTC. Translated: CASSPGWASAGYEQFF.

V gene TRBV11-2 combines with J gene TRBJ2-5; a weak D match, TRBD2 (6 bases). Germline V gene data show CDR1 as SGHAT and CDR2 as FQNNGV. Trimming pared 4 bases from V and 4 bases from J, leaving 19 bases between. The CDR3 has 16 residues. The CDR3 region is CASSSLGLSGRETQYF. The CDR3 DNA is TGTGCCAGCAGCTCGCTCGGGCTATCCGGGAGAGAGACCCAGTACTTC. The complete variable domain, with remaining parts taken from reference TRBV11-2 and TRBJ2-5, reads EAGVAQSPRYKIIEKRQSVAFWCNPISGHATLYWYQQILGQGPKLLIQFQNNGVVDDSQLPKDRFSAERLKGVDSTLKIQPAKLEDSAVYLCASSSLGLSGRETQYFGPGTRLLVL.

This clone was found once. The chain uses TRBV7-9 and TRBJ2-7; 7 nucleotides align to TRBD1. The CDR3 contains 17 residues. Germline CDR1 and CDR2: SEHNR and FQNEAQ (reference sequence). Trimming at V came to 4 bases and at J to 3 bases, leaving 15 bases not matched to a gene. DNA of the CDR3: TGTGCCAGCAGCTCAAATCTTGGTTTGACAGGGAACTACGAGCAGTACTTC. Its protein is CASSSNLGLTGNYEQYF.

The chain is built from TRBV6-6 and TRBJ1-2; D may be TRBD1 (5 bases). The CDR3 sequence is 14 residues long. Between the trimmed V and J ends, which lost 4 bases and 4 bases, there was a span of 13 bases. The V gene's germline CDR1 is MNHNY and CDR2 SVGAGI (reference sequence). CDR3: CASSSSQGTYGYTF. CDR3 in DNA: TGTGCCAGCAGTTCCTCTCAGGGTACCTATGGCTACACCTTC.

As DNA, the CDR3 is TGTGCCAGCAGCGGACAGGCCGTTGATGGCTACACCTTC. The encoded protein is CASSGQAVDGYTF. The V call is TRBV7-9, the J call TRBJ1-2, with 7 bases that match TRBD1. Germline V gene lookup returns CDR1 SEHNR and CDR2 FQNEAQ (reference sequence). J lost 6 bases, V lost 5 bases, and 6 bases had no gene match. This CDR3 contains 13 residues.

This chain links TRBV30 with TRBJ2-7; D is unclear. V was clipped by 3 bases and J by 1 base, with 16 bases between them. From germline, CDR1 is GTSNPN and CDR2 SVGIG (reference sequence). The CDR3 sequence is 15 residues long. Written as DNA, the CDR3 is TGTGCCTGGAGCGCCGTGGCAGGCCGTTCCTACGAGCAGTACTTC. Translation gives CAWSAVAGRSYEQYF.

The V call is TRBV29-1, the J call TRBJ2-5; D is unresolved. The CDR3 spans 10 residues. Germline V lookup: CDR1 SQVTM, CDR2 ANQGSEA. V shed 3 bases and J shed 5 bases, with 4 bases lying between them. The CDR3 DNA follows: TGCAGCGTTGAGTCTGAGACCCAGTACTTC. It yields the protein CSVESETQYF.

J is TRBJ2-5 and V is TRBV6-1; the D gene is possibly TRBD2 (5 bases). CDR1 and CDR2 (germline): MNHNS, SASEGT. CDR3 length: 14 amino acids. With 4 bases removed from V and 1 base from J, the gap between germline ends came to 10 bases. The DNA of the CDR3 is TGTGCCAGCAGTGTGCTAGCAGGCCAAGAGACCCAGTACTTC. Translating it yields CASSVLAGQETQYF.